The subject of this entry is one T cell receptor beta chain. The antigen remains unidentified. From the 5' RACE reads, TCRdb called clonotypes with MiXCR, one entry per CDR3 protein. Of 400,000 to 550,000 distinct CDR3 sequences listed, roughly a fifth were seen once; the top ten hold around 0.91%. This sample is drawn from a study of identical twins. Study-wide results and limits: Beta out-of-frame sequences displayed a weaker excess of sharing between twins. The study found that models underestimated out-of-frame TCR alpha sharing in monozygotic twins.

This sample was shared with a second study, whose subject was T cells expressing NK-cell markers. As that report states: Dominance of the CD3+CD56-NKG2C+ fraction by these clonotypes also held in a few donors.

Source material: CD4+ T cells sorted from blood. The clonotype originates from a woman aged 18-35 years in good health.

The CDR3 DNA sequence: TGTGCCAGCAGCTCCGGACAGGGAGGGACCTACGAGCAGTACTTC. Amino acid sequence: CASSSGQGGTYEQYF. The chain combines TRBV7-2 with TRBJ2-7, with D perhaps TRBD1 (8 bases). Trimming cost V 4 bases and J 2 bases, with 15 bases left between them. This CDR3 is built from 15 residues. CDR1 SGHTA and CDR2 FQGNSA come from the germline V gene.